This entry concerns a single TCR beta chain. This record belongs to a study of CDR3 diversity in severe acne. One entry per CDR3 protein, called by TCRdb with MiXCR from the PCR reads. The sample contains about 98,000 distinct CDR3 sequences, roughly 51% of which appear only once. This TCR was recovered from a male donor with acne. Input material: blood.

In DNA, the CDR3 is TGTGCCAGCAGTGCTGAGACAGGGCGTACAGATACGCAGTATTTT. This codes for CASSAETGRTDTQYF. The V and J genes are TRBV2 and TRBJ2-3, with 7 bases lining up with TRBD1. The CDR3 has 15 amino acids. Germline values: CDR1 SNHLY, CDR2 FYNNEI. The J segment lost 3 bases and the V segment lost 4 bases, leaving 7 bases of the junction unmatched.